The following is a TCR beta chain sequence with its context. The data belong to a study of blood T cell repertoires in COVID-19. About the study: The origin of the acute and convalescent COVID-19 samples was the United States, Italy and Spain. The cDNA or gDNA used as material had been derived from T cells, B-cell-depleted T cells, or PBMCs.

Seattle's cohort entered during active infection and was followed longitudinally. As originally analysed: Estimation of nucleated cell counts relied on the amplification of reference gene primers. The protocol was immunoSEQ multiplex PCR, while the TCRdb copy is restricted to in-frame clones and leaves out a portion. V, J and clone size were drawn from that table, and D and trimming were deduced from the DNA. The sample carries 350,000 or so clones, over 75% recorded once. V was pared by 2 bases and J by 2 bases, with 7 bases between. Germline CDR1 and CDR2: KGHSY and FQNENV. CDR3 length: 14 amino acids.

The rearrangement links TRBV16 to TRBJ1-3; D ambiguous. The origin of this receptor is a woman aged 25 to 39 with COVID-19, enrolled during active disease. Sequenced: peripheral blood. CDR3 coding DNA: TGTGCCAGCAGCCAAAGCGCCACTGGAAACACCATATATTTT. Protein sequence: CASSQSATGNTIYF.